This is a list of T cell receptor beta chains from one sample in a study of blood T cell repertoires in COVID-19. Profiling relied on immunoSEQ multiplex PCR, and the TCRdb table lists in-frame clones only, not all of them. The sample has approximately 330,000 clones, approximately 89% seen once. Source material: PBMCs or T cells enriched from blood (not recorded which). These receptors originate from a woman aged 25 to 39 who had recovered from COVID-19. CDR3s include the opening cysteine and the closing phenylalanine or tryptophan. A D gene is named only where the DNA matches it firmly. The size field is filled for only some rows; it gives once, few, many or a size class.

CDR3nt: TGTGCCAGCAGCGAAGACAGGGGGCACGAAAAACTGTTTTTT
CDR3aa: CASSEDRGHEKLFF
d_gene: TRBD1
v_gene: TRBV2
j_gene: TRBJ1-4
len: 14
abundance: -

CDR3nt: TGTGCCAGCAGTTTATCCGTAGAAGAGACCCAGTACTTC
CDR3aa: CASSLSVEETQYF
d_gene: -
v_gene: TRBV27
j_gene: TRBJ2-5
len: 13
abundance: -

CDR3nt: TGTGCCAGCAGCCAAGGTTCGTTCTGGGACAGTCGAGAGACCCAGTACTTC
CDR3aa: CASSQGSFWDSRETQYF
d_gene: TRBD1
v_gene: TRBV3-1/TRBV3-2
j_gene: TRBJ2-5
len: 17
abundance: -

CDR3nt: TGTGCCAGCTCCGCGACACTGTTCAATGAGCAGTTCTTC
CDR3aa: CASSATLFNEQFF
d_gene: -
v_gene: TRBV11-3
j_gene: TRBJ2-1
len: 13
abundance: -

CDR3nt: TGCGCCAGCAGCTTAAACCCCTCGGTACTAGGCTACACCTTC
CDR3aa: CASSLNPSVLGYTF
d_gene: -
v_gene: TRBV5-1
j_gene: TRBJ1-2
len: 14
abundance: -

CDR3nt: TGTGCCAGCACGGGTTATAGCAATCAGCCCCAGCATTTT
CDR3aa: CASTGYSNQPQHF
d_gene: -
v_gene: TRBV2
j_gene: TRBJ1-5
len: 13
abundance: -

CDR3nt: TGTGCCTGGAGTTCTACAGGGGTCTACGAGCAGTACTTC
CDR3aa: CAWSSTGVYEQYF
d_gene: TRBD1
v_gene: TRBV30
j_gene: TRBJ2-7
len: 13
abundance: -

CDR3nt: TGTGCTAGTGGTTTCTCAGGCACTGAAGCTTTCTTT
CDR3aa: CASGFSGTEAFF
d_gene: -
v_gene: TRBV12-5
j_gene: TRBJ1-1
len: 12
abundance: once

CDR3nt: TGTGCCACCAGTGATTTAGGGGGGGACAATGAGCAGTTCTTC
CDR3aa: CATSDLGGDNEQFF
d_gene: -
v_gene: TRBV24-1
j_gene: TRBJ2-1
len: 14
abundance: -

CDR3nt: TGTGCCAGAAGCTTGGTCAGGGAAGGTGAAAAACTGTTTTTT
CDR3aa: CARSLVREGEKLFF
d_gene: -
v_gene: TRBV5-3
j_gene: TRBJ1-4
len: 14
abundance: -

CDR3nt: TGTGCCAGCAGCGCCCGGACAGGGGGTGAAAAACTGTTTTTT
CDR3aa: CASSARTGGEKLFF
d_gene: TRBD1
v_gene: TRBV11-2
j_gene: TRBJ1-4
len: 14
abundance: few

CDR3nt: TGCGCCAGCAGTACTAGGGGGAATGAAGCTTTCTTT
CDR3aa: CASSTRGNEAFF
d_gene: -
v_gene: TRBV5-1
j_gene: TRBJ1-1
len: 12
abundance: -

CDR3nt: TGCGCCAGCAGTGAGGCCCGTTGGGGGGGCACAGATACGCAGTATTTT
CDR3aa: CASSEARWGGTDTQYF
d_gene: -
v_gene: TRBV10-1
j_gene: TRBJ2-3
len: 16
abundance: -

CDR3nt: TGTGCCAGCAGCTTGGGACAGGGGGAGGTTAACACTGAAGCTTTCTTT
CDR3aa: CASSLGQGEVNTEAFF
d_gene: TRBD1
v_gene: TRBV11-2
j_gene: TRBJ1-1
len: 16
abundance: -

CDR3nt: TGTGCCAGCAGCTTAGTAGCGGGAGACAATGAGCAGTTCTTC
CDR3aa: CASSLVAGDNEQFF
d_gene: TRBD2
v_gene: TRBV7-2
j_gene: TRBJ2-1
len: 14
abundance: -

CDR3nt: TGTGCCACCCGGTCCGTAGCCGGAGGACGAGAGACCCAGTACTTC
CDR3aa: CATRSVAGGRETQYF
d_gene: -
v_gene: TRBV27
j_gene: TRBJ2-5
len: 15
abundance: once

CDR3nt: TGTGCCAGCAGCCTAAAGGAGGGTACGGCAACTTTCTTT
CDR3aa: CASSLKEGTATFF
d_gene: -
v_gene: TRBV4-2
j_gene: TRBJ1-1
len: 13
abundance: -

CDR3nt: TGTGCCAGCAGTTTAGGACAGGGCTATGGCTACACCTTC
CDR3aa: CASSLGQGYGYTF
d_gene: TRBD1
v_gene: TRBV12-3/TRBV12-4
j_gene: TRBJ1-2
len: 13
abundance: few

CDR3nt: TGTGCCAGCAGCCAAGATTGGGGACTAGCGGTTACCCCCTACAATGAGCAGTTCTTC
CDR3aa: CASSQDWGLAVTPYNEQFF
d_gene: TRBD2
v_gene: TRBV4-2
j_gene: TRBJ2-1
len: 19
abundance: once

CDR3nt: TGTGCCAGCAGCACGATCGGGACAGGTTTTGGTGCTTTCTTT
CDR3aa: CASSTIGTGFGAFF
d_gene: TRBD1
v_gene: TRBV9
j_gene: TRBJ1-1
len: 14
abundance: -

CDR3nt: TGCGCCAGCAGCCGGGGGACAGGGGATGCCTATGGCTACACCTTC
CDR3aa: CASSRGTGDAYGYTF
d_gene: TRBD1
v_gene: TRBV5-1
j_gene: TRBJ1-2
len: 15
abundance: -

CDR3nt: TGTGCCAGCAGTCTCAACGGGGGCTCCTACAATGAGCAGTTCTTC
CDR3aa: CASSLNGGSYNEQFF
d_gene: -
v_gene: TRBV27
j_gene: TRBJ2-1
len: 15
abundance: few

CDR3nt: TGTGCCAGCAGCCATGGCAGGGATAATTCACCCCTCCACTTT
CDR3aa: CASSHGRDNSPLHF
d_gene: -
v_gene: TRBV14
j_gene: TRBJ1-6
len: 14
abundance: -

CDR3nt: TGTGCCTGGATAGCGGGGTGGGGAAACACTGAAGCTTTCTTT
CDR3aa: CAWIAGWGNTEAFF
d_gene: -
v_gene: TRBV30
j_gene: TRBJ1-1
len: 14
abundance: -

CDR3nt: TGCAGCGTTGTAATCCTTGAGACCCAGTACTTC
CDR3aa: CSVVILETQYF
d_gene: -
v_gene: TRBV29-1
j_gene: TRBJ2-5
len: 11
abundance: -

CDR3nt: TGTGCCAGCAGCTCGCGGCAGGGAGGCCGGTTCAATGAGCAGTTCTTC
CDR3aa: CASSSRQGGRFNEQFF
d_gene: -
v_gene: TRBV7-9
j_gene: TRBJ2-1
len: 16
abundance: -

CDR3nt: TGTGCCAGCAGCCAAGCGGGGGGCAGGTACGAGCAGTACTTC
CDR3aa: CASSQAGGRYEQYF
d_gene: -
v_gene: TRBV14
j_gene: TRBJ2-7
len: 14
abundance: -

CDR3nt: TGCGCCAGCAGCCCTTTAACCTTCGGTCACGAGCAGTACTTC
CDR3aa: CASSPLTFGHEQYF
d_gene: -
v_gene: TRBV4-1
j_gene: TRBJ2-7
len: 14
abundance: -